This TCR beta chain derives from a study of identifying expanded T cells in peripheral blood. Study-wide points: Differentially abundant clones: around 1.2 between replicates, 16.4 at around 14 days, over 18 at four.

Unmatched junction bases numbered 10, after V lost 4 bases and J lost 8 bases. The CDR3 has 13 residues. CDR1 is SQVTM, CDR2 ANQGSEA, per germline. This clone was picked up one time. What it binds is not known. The assay was immunoSEQ multiplex PCR, and TCRdb's table has in-frame clones only and misses some. The table lists tens of thousands of clones, about nine tenths of them singletons. During the collection period, no donor immune events like infections were recorded. This sequence was found in a person aged 18 to 75 in good health. The rearrangement joins TRBV29-1 to TRBJ1-2; 7 bases match TRBD1. The sequenced sample consisted of blood. The CDR3 loop is CSVGDPDRDGYTF. The DNA for the CDR3 is TGCAGCGTTGGAGATCCAGACAGGGACGGCTACACCTTC.